A single sample gave rise to the 22 T cell receptor beta chains below, sequenced in a study of CD8+ T cells in alopecia areata. Described treatment: oral pan-JAK inhibitor, 5-10 mg twice daily. cDNA serving as the sequencing template came from extracted, reverse transcribed RNA. TCRdb keeps only in-frame clones here, not all; method: immunoSEQ multiplex PCR. The sample has 35,000 to 45,000 clones, around nine tenths seen once. Sequences were derived from CD8+ T cells sorted from blood, sampled at week 24, from a patient treated with tofacitinib. The receptors derive from a human donor with alopecia areata.

This chain uses TRBV5-1 with TRBJ2-7; D is possibly TRBD1 (6 bases). Between the trimmed V and J ends, which lost 0 bases and 3 bases, there was a span of 10 bases. Germline V gene lookup returns CDR1 SGHRS and CDR2 YFSETQ. This CDR3 spans 14 amino acids. As DNA, the CDR3 is TGCGCCAGCAGCTTGGAGGGACATTTCTACGAGCAGTACTTC. This encodes CASSLEGHFYEQYF.

This rearrangement joins TRBV7-9 to TRBJ2-1, with D perhaps matching TRBD2 (6 bases). The CDR3 totals 18 residues. CDR1 and CDR2 (germline): SEHNR, FQNEAQ (reference sequence). Trimming stripped 2 bases from V and 6 bases from J, with 23 bases between. CDR3 sequence reads: CASSLFGGGDRIGNEQFF. The CDR3 DNA follows: TGTGCCAGCAGCTTATTTGGGGGAGGCGATCGTATTGGCAATGAGCAGTTCTTC.

This clone was counted once. The chain has TRBV4-1 and TRBJ2-7, with D perhaps assigned TRBD1 or TRBD2 (5 bases each). This CDR3 spans 15 amino acids. V lost 2 bases and J lost 3, with 14 bases in between. Germline V gene lookup returns CDR1 MGHRA and CDR2 YSYEKL. CDR3 amino acids: CASSQTRGLSYEQYF. CDR3 DNA sequence: TGCGCCAGCAGCCAAACTAGGGGCTTGAGCTACGAGCAGTACTTC.

The chain links TRBV5-4 to TRBJ2-5, with TRBD2 matching 8 bases. This CDR3 comprises 13 residues. In germline, CDR1 is SGHNT, CDR2 YYREEE (reference sequence). The trim removed 0 bases at V and 14 bases at J, leaving 9 bases unmatched. CDR3 sequence (DNA): TGTGCCAGCAGCTTGGAGTCTAGCGGGCAATCTTACTTC. It is translated as CASSLESSGQSYF.

The V call is TRBV5-4, the J call TRBJ2-5; TRBD2 matches 9 bases. The end of the DNA aligns better with TRBJ2-7, so the J call may be wrong. This CDR3 region has 15 residues. Germline values: CDR1 SGHNT, CDR2 YYREEE (reference sequence). Written as DNA, the CDR3 is TGTGCCAGCAGTCACTGGTCTAGCGGGACCTACGAGCAGTACTTC. Protein product: CASSHWSSGTYEQYF.

The genes are TRBV27 and TRBJ2-7; D not resolved. Germline CDR1 is MNHEY and CDR2 is SMNVEV (reference sequence). The CDR3 is made up of 15 amino acids. The germline V and J ends were trimmed by 1 base and 0 bases, with 10 bases remaining between them. CDR3 sequence reads: CASSLYGDSSYEQYF. The CDR3 DNA sequence: TGTGCCAGCAGTTTATATGGGGATAGCTCCTACGAGCAGTACTTC.

The rearrangement links TRBV6-6 to TRBJ2-1; 8 bases agree with TRBD1. The CDR3 is made up of 14 amino acids. V was clipped by 1 base and J by 8 bases; unmatched bases: 4. Per the germline V gene, CDR1 is MNHNY and CDR2 is SVGAGI (reference sequence). The chain's CDR3 is CASSYFGQGDEQFF. The CDR3 DNA is TGTGCCAGCAGTTACTTCGGACAGGGAGATGAGCAGTTCTTC.

The chain links TRBV19 to TRBJ2-5; a weak D match, TRBD1 (5 bases). In germline, CDR1 is LNHDA, CDR2 SQIVND (reference sequence). Trimming left V 7 bases short and J 5 bases short, with 11 bases between. This CDR3 comprises 12 residues. CDR3 sequence reads: CASNQGMETQYF. The CDR3 nucleotides read TGTGCCAGTAATCAGGGAATGGAGACCCAGTACTTC. The variable domain in full, with the rest retrieved from reference TRBV19 and TRBJ2-5, is DGGITQSPKYLFRKEGQNVTLSCEQNLNHDAMYWYRQDPGQGLRLIYYSQIVNDFQKGDIAEGYSVSREKKESFPLTVTSAQKNPTAFYLCASNQGMETQYFGPGTRLLVL.

The J gene is TRBJ1-1, the V gene TRBV29-1; D is perhaps TRBD1 (5 bases). Germline CDR1 and CDR2: SQVTM and ANQGSEA. The CDR3 is 11 residues long. The V end lost 7 bases, the J end lost 3 bases, and 9 bases lay between the germline ends. In DNA form, the CDR3 reads TGCAGCGCTAGAGGGGACACTGAAGCTTTCTTT. Its protein is CSARGDTEAFF.

The chain couples TRBV4-3 to TRBJ2-5; D not resolved. The J call could be wrong; TRBJ2-7 is a better fit for the DNA end. The length of the CDR3 is 15 residues. Germline V CDR1 and CDR2: LGHNA, YSLEER. Here the CDR3 DNA reads TGCGCCAGCAGCCAATCCAAGGGCAGAGCCTACGAGCAGTACTTC. The encoded protein is CASSQSKGRAYEQYF.

The gene calls are TRBV7-9 and TRBJ2-1, with D perhaps TRBD2 (6 bases). The CDR3 is 14 amino acids. V lost 11 bases and J lost 0, with 14 bases in between. The V gene's germline CDR1 is SEHNR and CDR2 FQNEAQ (reference sequence). The CDR3 protein is CAGHGGSSYNEQFF. The CDR3 DNA reads TGTGCCGGCCATGGGGGGAGCTCCTACAATGAGCAGTTCTTC.

This chain links TRBV10-3 with TRBJ2-5, with D unclear. The V gene lost 2 bases and the J gene lost 0 bases, with 10 bases spanning the gap. In germline, CDR1 is ENHRY, CDR2 SYGVKD. The CDR3 is 15 residues long. DNA of the CDR3: TGTGCCATCAGTGAGAAGGCCGGGTACCAAGAGACCCAGTACTTC. Its translation: CAISEKAGYQETQYF.

The chain recombines TRBV27 with TRBJ2-7, with D perhaps TRBD1 (6 bases). Trimming removed 8 bases from V and 6 bases from J, with 20 bases in between. This CDR3 region has 14 residues. CDR1 and CDR2 (germline): MNHEY, SMNVEV (reference sequence). The CDR3 DNA is TGTGCCAGCGACTTCAGGGGATCCTTCTCCGAGCAGTACTTC. It encodes CASDFRGSFSEQYF.

This chain connects TRBV27 to TRBJ2-5; the D is unclear. Germline CDR1 and CDR2: MNHEY and SMNVEV (reference sequence). With 0 bases removed from V and 5 bases from J, the gap between germline ends came to 13 bases. This CDR3 has 15 residues. The CDR3 nucleotides read TGTGCCAGCAGTTTATCTTCCGGGCAGGATGAGACCCAGTACTTC. Its translation: CASSLSSGQDETQYF.

V usage is TRBV4-3 and J usage is TRBJ1-2, with TRBD1 identical over 10 bases. CDR3 length: 14 amino acids. The V and J ends lost 4 bases and 8 bases, in that order; junction bases with no gene match: 7. Germline-derived CDR1 and CDR2 are LGHNA and YSLEER. CDR3 protein: CASSLRDRGIGYTF. The CDR3 DNA reads TGCGCCAGCAGCCTCCGGGACAGGGGAATCGGCTACACCTTC.

V is TRBV29-1 and J is TRBJ2-7, with 7 bases that match TRBD1. The germline gives CDR1 SQVTM, CDR2 ANQGSEA. The CDR3 runs to 14 residues. V shed 4 bases and J 2 bases; nucleotides not matched to a gene: 8. The CDR3 coding sequence is TGCAGCGTTGGGATCCGGGACAGAGCCTACGAGCAGTACTTC. It specifies CSVGIRDRAYEQYF.

The chain has TRBV7-6 and TRBJ2-7; unclear D gene. The CDR3 spans 16 residues. CDR1 and CDR2 from the germline V gene are SGHVS and FNYEAQ. The ends were cut back, 2 bases at V and 6 bases at J, with 20 bases in the middle. Written as DNA, the CDR3 is TGTGCCAGCAGCTTACTATCATTTCTCGAAACTGGCGAGCAGTACTTC. Protein: CASSLLSFLETGEQYF.

This chain uses TRBV5-1 with TRBJ2-6, with D tentatively TRBD1 or TRBD2 (5 bases each). This CDR3 spans 20 amino acids. Trimming stripped 1 base from V and 3 bases from J, with 23 bases between. Germline V gene lookup returns CDR1 SGHRS and CDR2 YFSETQ. The CDR3 spells CASSLWLGDPTSGGANVLTF. CDR3 bases: TGCGCCAGCAGCTTGTGGTTGGGGGATCCCACCTCTGGTGGGGCCAACGTCCTGACTTTC.

This clone was observed once. CDR3 in amino acids: CSVRETLNNEQFF. The CDR3 DNA reads TGCAGCGTACGGGAGACCTTAAACAATGAGCAGTTCTTC. This chain links TRBV29-1 with TRBJ2-1; possibly TRBD2 for D (6 bases). The germline V and J ends were trimmed by 6 bases and 5 bases, with 14 bases remaining between them. CDR1 is SQVTM, CDR2 ANQGSEA, per germline. The CDR3 covers 13 residues.

The chain has TRBV13 and TRBJ1-4; 9 bases are shared with TRBD1. The CDR3 contains 14 residues. Germline V lookup: CDR1 PRHDT, CDR2 FYEKMQ (reference sequence). V shed 5 bases and J 10 bases; nucleotides not matched to a gene: 8. CDR3 nucleotide sequence: TGTGCCAGCAGCCTCGGGACAGGGAGGCGAAAACTGTTTTTT. It encodes CASSLGTGRRKLFF.

The V and J genes are TRBV7-2 and TRBJ2-1; D ambiguous. This CDR3 region has 15 residues. V was trimmed by 2 bases and J by 5 bases, leaving 13 bases between them. Germline CDR1 reads SGHTA; CDR2 reads FQGNSA. This chain's CDR3 is CASSLFSPNDNEQFF. CDR3 sequence (DNA): TGTGCCAGCAGCTTATTCTCCCCCAACGACAATGAGCAGTTCTTC.

V and J are TRBV4-3 and TRBJ2-7; 9 bases line up with TRBD1. CDR1 is LGHNA, CDR2 YSLEER, per germline. This CDR3 comprises 16 residues. The V and J ends lost 2 bases and 2 bases, in that order; junction bases with no gene match: 7. The CDR3 DNA follows: TGCGCCAGCAGCCAAAACACCGGGACAGGGCCCTACGAGCAGTACTTC. Translated, it gives CASSQNTGTGPYEQYF.